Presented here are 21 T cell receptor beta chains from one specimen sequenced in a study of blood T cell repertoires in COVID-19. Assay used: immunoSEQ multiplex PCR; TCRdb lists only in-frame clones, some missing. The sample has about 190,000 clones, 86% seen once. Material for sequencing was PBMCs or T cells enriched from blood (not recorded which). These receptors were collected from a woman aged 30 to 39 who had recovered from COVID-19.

The CDR3 DNA follows: TGTGCCAGCAGTGAATCAGGGGTTACTGAAGCTTTCTTT. Its protein product is CASSESGVTEAFF. The genes are TRBV25-1 and TRBJ1-1, with D perhaps TRBD1 (6 bases). The germline gives CDR1 MGHDK, CDR2 SYGVNS. The CDR3 is made up of 13 amino acids. The V and J ends lost 1 base and 5 bases respectively, with 8 bases between them. The entire variable domain, with the rest obtained from reference TRBV25-1 and TRBJ1-1, is as follows: EADIYQTPRYLVIGTGKKITLECSQTMGHDKMYWYQQDPGMELHLIHYSYGVNSTEKGDLSSESTVSRIRTEHFPLTLESARPSHTSQYLCASSESGVTEAFFGQGTRLTVV.

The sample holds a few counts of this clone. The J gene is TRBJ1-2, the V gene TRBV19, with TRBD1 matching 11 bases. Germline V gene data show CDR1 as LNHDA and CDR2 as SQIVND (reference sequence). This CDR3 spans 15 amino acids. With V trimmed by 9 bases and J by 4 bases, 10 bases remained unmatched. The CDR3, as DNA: TGTGCCAGCAGGACAGGGGGCGCGGGAAGCTATGGCTACACCTTC. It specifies CASRTGGAGSYGYTF. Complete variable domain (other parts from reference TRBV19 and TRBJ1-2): DGGITQSPKYLFRKEGQNVTLSCEQNLNHDAMYWYRQDPGQGLRLIYYSQIVNDFQKGDIAEGYSVSREKKESFPLTVTSAQKNPTAFYLCASRTGGAGSYGYTFGSGTRLTVV.

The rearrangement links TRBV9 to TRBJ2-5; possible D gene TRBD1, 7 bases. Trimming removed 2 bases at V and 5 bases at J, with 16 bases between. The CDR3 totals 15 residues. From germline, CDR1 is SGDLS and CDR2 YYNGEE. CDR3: CASSVARQGLETQYF. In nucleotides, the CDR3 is TGTGCCAGCAGCGTCGCGCGACAGGGACTGGAGACCCAGTACTTC.

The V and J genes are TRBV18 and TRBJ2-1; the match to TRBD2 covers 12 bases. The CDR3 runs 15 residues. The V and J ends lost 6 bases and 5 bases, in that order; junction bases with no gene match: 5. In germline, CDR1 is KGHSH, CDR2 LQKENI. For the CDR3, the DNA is TGTGCCAGCTCGTTACTAGCGGGAGGTGACAATGAGCAGTTCTTC. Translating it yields CASSLLAGGDNEQFF.

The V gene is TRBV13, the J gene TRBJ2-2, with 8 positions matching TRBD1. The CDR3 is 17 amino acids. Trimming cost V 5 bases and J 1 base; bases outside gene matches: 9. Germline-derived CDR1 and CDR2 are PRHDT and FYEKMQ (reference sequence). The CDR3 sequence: CASSHPDRGGNTGELFF. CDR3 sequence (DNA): TGTGCCAGCAGCCACCCAGACAGGGGCGGGAACACCGGGGAGCTGTTTTTT.

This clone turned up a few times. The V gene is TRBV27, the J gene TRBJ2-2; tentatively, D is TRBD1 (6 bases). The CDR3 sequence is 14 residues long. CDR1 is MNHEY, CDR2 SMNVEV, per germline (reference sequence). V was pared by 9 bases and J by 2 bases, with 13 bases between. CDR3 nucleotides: TGTGCCAGTGGCAGGACAGATAACACCGGGGAGCTGTTTTTT. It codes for CASGRTDNTGELFF.

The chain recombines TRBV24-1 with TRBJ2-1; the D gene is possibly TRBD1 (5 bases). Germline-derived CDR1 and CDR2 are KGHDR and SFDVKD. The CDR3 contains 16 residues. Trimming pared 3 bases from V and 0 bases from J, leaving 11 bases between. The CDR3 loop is CATSDAGLSSYNEQFF. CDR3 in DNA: TGTGCCACCAGTGATGCAGGGCTGAGCTCCTACAATGAGCAGTTCTTC.

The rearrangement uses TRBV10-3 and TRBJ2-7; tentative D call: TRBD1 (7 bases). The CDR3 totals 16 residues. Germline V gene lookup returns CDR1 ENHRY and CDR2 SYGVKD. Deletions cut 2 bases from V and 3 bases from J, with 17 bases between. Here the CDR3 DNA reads TGTGCCATCAGTGAGAACAGGGGAGGTGGGGACTACGAGCAGTACTTC. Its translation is CAISENRGGGDYEQYF.

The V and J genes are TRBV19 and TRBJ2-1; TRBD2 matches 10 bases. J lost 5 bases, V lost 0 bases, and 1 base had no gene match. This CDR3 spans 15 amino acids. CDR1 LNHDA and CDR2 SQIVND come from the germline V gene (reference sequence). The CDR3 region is CASSIEGLADNEQFF. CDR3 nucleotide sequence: TGTGCCAGTAGTATAGAAGGACTAGCGGACAATGAGCAGTTCTTC.

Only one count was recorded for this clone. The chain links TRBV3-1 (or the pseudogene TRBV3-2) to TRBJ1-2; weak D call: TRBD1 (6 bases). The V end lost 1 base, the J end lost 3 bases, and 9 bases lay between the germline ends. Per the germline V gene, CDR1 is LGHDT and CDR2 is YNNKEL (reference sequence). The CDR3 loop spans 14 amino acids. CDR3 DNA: TGTGCCAGCAGCCAAGGTGGACAGTACTATGGCTACACCTTC. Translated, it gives CASSQGGQYYGYTF.

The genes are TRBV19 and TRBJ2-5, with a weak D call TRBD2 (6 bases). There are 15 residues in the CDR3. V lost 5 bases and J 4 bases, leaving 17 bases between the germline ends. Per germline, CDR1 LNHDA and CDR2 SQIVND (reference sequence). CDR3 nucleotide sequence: TGTGCCAGTAGTGCATCCAGGGAGGTGAGAGAGACCCAGTACTTC. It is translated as CASSASREVRETQYF.

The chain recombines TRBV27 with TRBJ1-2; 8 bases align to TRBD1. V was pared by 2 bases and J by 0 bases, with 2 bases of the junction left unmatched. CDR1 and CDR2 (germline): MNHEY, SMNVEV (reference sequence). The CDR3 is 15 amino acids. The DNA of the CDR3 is TGTGCCAGCAGTTTAAAGGGACAGGCTAACTATGGCTACACCTTC. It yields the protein CASSLKGQANYGYTF.

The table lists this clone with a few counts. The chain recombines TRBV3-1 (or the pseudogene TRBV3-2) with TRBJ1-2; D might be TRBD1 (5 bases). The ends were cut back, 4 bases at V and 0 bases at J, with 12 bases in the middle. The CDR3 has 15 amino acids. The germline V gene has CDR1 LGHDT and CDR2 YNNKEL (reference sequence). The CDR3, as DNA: TGTGCCAGCAGCCGACGGGGGGAAGCTAACTATGGCTACACCTTC. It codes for CASSRRGEANYGYTF.

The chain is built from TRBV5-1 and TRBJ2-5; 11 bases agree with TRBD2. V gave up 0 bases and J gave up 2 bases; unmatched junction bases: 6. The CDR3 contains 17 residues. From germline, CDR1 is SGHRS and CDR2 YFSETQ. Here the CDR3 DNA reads TGCGCCAGCAGCTTGGCCGGGTGGACTAGCGGGCAAGAGACCCAGTACTTC. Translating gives CASSLAGWTSGQETQYF.

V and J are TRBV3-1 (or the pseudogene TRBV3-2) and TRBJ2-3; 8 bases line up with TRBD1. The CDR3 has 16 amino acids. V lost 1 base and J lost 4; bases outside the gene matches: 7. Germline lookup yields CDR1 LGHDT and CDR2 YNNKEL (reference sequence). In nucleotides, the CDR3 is TGTGCCAGCAGCCAAGGGCAGGGGGCCCCCCCAGATACGCAGTATTTT. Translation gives CASSQGQGAPPDTQYF.

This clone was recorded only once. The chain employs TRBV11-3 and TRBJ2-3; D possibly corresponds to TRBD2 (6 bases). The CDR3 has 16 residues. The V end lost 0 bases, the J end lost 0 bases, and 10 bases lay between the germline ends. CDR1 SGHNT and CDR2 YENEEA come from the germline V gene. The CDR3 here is CASSLEAGTSTDTQYF. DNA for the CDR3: TGTGCCAGCAGCTTAGAAGCAGGGACTAGCACAGATACGCAGTATTTT.

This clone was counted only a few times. The CDR3 DNA sequence: TGTGCCAGCAGCAACCGGGAGGGTCACGAGCAGTACTTC. Its protein is CASSNREGHEQYF. The chain joins TRBV5-4 to TRBJ2-7; TRBD2 aligns across 8 bases. J gave up 5 bases and V 4 bases, and 5 bases lay outside the gene matches. The CDR3 extends over 13 amino acids. CDR1 SGHNT and CDR2 YYREEE come from the germline V gene (reference sequence).

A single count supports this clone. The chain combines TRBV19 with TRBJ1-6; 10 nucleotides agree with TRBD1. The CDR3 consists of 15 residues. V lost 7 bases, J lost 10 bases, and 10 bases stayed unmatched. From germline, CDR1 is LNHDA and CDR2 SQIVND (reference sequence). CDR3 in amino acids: CASKRTETGGSPLHF. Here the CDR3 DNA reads TGTGCCAGTAAGAGAACGGAGACAGGGGGCTCACCCCTCCACTTT.

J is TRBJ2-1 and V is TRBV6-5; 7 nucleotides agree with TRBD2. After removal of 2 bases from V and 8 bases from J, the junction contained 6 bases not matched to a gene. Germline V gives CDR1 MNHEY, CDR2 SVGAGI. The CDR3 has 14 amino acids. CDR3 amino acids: CASSYGAGVDEQFF. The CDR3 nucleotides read TGTGCCAGCAGTTACGGGGCGGGAGTAGATGAGCAGTTCTTC.

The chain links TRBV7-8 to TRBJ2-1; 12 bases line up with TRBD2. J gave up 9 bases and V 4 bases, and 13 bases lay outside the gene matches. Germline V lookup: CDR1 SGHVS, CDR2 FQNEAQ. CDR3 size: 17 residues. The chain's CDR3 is CASSSRPSSGRGGEQFF. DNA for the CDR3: TGTGCCAGCAGCTCTAGGCCTTCTAGCGGGAGGGGAGGTGAGCAGTTCTTC.

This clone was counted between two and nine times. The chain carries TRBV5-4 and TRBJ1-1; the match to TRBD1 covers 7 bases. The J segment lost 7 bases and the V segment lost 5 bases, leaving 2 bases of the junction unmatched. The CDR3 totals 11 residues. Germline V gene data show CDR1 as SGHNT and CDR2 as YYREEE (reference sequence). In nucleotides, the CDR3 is TGTGCCAGCAGTGGGACAGTTGAAGCTTTCTTT. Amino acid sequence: CASSGTVEAFF.